This T cell receptor (beta chain) stems from a study of shared clonotypes between healthy human individuals. Measured with immunoSEQ multiplex PCR; TCRdb has only the in-frame clones, and not every one. Among some 530,000 clones listed, more than 75% were seen once. The CDR3 runs to 15 residues. The V gene lost 3 bases and the J gene lost 0 bases, with 8 bases spanning the gap. CDR1 and CDR2 (germline): KGHSH, LQKENI. The sequence was obtained from a woman aged 40-49 years in good health. Some clones in this sample may be carry-over from other donors' samples. Sequenced sample: PBMCs. The chain is built from TRBV18 and TRBJ2-2; D possibly corresponds to TRBD2 (5 bases). The CDR3 is CASSPRTSNTGELFF. CDR3 in DNA: TGTGCCAGCTCACCGAGGACTTCGAACACCGGGGAGCTGTTTTTT. Based on the CDR3 plus reference TRBV18 and TRBJ2-2, the full variable domain is NAGVMQNPRHLVRRRGQEARLRCSPMKGHSHVYWYRQLPEEGLKFMVYLQKENIIDESGMPKERFSAEFPKEGPSILRIQQVVRGDSAAYFCASSPRTSNTGELFFGEGSRLTVL.